Shown below are 21 T cell receptor beta chains from a single sample sequenced in a study of cytomegalovirus exposure and HLA in healthy donors. Use of 60 Vbeta and 13 Jbeta primers characterized the PCR. Only in-frame clones appear in the TCRdb table, and some are missing; sequencing was by immunoSEQ multiplex PCR. The sample includes about 100,000 clones, 65% to 85% of them seen just once. What was sequenced was PBMCs. These receptors all come from a young man in good health and CMV-seronegative.

The chain recombines TRBV5-4 with TRBJ1-2; D gene ambiguous. CDR1 and CDR2 (germline): SGHNT, YYREEE (reference sequence). V was trimmed by 4 bases and J by 8 bases, leaving 18 bases between them. The CDR3 covers 14 residues. This CDR3 reads CASSEEEDVGGYTF. The DNA for the CDR3 is TGTGCCAGCAGCGAGGAGGAGGACGTGGGGGGCTACACCTTC.

CDR3 amino acids: CATSREGGGTGYEQYF. In DNA form, the CDR3 reads TGTGCCACCAGCAGAGAGGGCGGAGGGACAGGCTACGAGCAGTACTTC. The J gene is TRBJ2-7, the V gene TRBV15, with 8 nucleotides matching TRBD1. Looked up from germline, CDR1 is LNHNV and CDR2 is YYDKDF (reference sequence). After removal of 0 bases from V and 3 bases from J, the junction contained 7 bases not matched to a gene. This CDR3 has 16 amino acids. Based on the CDR3 plus reference TRBV15 and TRBJ2-7, the full variable domain is DAMVIQNPRYQVTQFGKPVTLSCSQTLNHNVMYWYQQKSSQAPKLLFHYYDKDFNNEADTPDNFQSRRPNTSFCFLDIRSPGLGDTAMYLCATSREGGGTGYEQYFGPGTRLTVT.

This chain joins TRBV27 and TRBJ2-1, with D maybe TRBD1 (6 bases). The V gene's germline CDR1 is MNHEY and CDR2 SMNVEV (reference sequence). Between the trimmed V and J ends, which lost 1 base and 4 bases, there was a span of 11 bases. The CDR3 totals 15 residues. CDR3 region: CASSLYQGWYNEQFF. The DNA of the CDR3 is TGTGCCAGCAGTTTATATCAGGGGTGGTACAATGAGCAGTTCTTC.

This rearrangement joins TRBV19 to TRBJ2-3; TRBD2 matches at 11 bases. The CDR3 has 15 amino acids. Germline V gives CDR1 LNHDA, CDR2 SQIVND (reference sequence). J was trimmed by 5 bases and V by 1 base; bases with no gene match: 2. The CDR3 here is CASSIGTSGGDTQYF. The CDR3 DNA follows: TGTGCCAGTAGTATAGGTACTAGCGGGGGAGATACGCAGTATTTT.

The chain combines TRBV15 with TRBJ2-2; D is unclear. This CDR3 has 15 amino acids. V lost 0 bases to trimming and J lost 4 bases, with 9 bases between them. In germline, CDR1 is LNHNV, CDR2 YYDKDF (reference sequence). In DNA, the CDR3 is TGTGCCACCAGCAGAGACGCAATGGCCACCGGGGAGCTGTTTTTT. Translation: CATSRDAMATGELFF.

The V and J genes are TRBV6-5 and TRBJ1-1; D unclear. The V gene lost 6 bases and the J gene lost 5 bases, with 7 bases spanning the gap. Germline values: CDR1 MNHEY, CDR2 SVGAGI. This CDR3 is built from 11 residues. CDR3 region: CASRRGTEAFF. CDR3 in DNA: TGTGCCAGCAGACGAGGGACTGAAGCTTTCTTT.

The gene calls are TRBV7-3 and TRBJ2-5, with D possibly being TRBD1 (5 bases). CDR1 is SGHTA and CDR2 is FQGTGA in the germline V gene. This CDR3 has 14 amino acids. The V and J ends lost 6 bases and 1 base respectively, with 12 bases between them. The CDR3 DNA is TGTGCCAGCAGAATAGGGGAAATCCAAGAGACCCAGTACTTC. Its protein is CASRIGEIQETQYF.

V usage is TRBV2 and J usage is TRBJ2-3; a weak D match, TRBD2 (6 bases). The V gene's germline CDR1 is SNHLY and CDR2 FYNNEI. The CDR3 runs to 16 residues. The ends were cut back, 1 base at V and 0 bases at J, with 11 bases in the middle. The DNA for the CDR3 is TGTGCCAGCAGTGAAGATGCGGGACGGAGCACAGATACGCAGTATTTT. Its translation: CASSEDAGRSTDTQYF.

The chain uses TRBV10-3 and TRBJ2-5, with a tentative D call TRBD2 (6 bases). The J call may be mistaken, given a closer DNA end match to TRBJ2-7. This CDR3 is built from 14 residues. Germline assignment: CDR1 ENHRY and CDR2 SYGVKD. CDR3 sequence reads: CAISEGGYSYEQYF. CDR3 in DNA: TGTGCCATCAGTGAGGGGGGGTACTCCTACGAGCAGTACTTC.

A single count supports this clone. Other nucleotide sequences in the sample specify the same CDR3. The chain carries TRBV27 and TRBJ2-7; a weak D match, TRBD2 (5 bases). V was trimmed by 5 bases and J by 4 bases, leaving 12 bases between them. CDR3 length: 13 residues. The germline gives CDR1 MNHEY, CDR2 SMNVEV (reference sequence). CDR3 nucleotides: TGTGCCAGCAGTCCACGGACTGGTTACGAGCAGTACTTC. It translates to CASSPRTGYEQYF.

The chain joins TRBV2 to TRBJ1-2; unclear D gene. This CDR3 region has 15 residues. Germline lookup yields CDR1 SNHLY and CDR2 FYNNEI. Trimming cost V 8 bases and J 5 bases, with 21 bases left between them. In DNA, the CDR3 is TGTGCCAGCTATACTACCTTGGGGAGTCTTTATGGCTACACCTTC. The encoded protein is CASYTTLGSLYGYTF.

This clone turned up a few times. The chain is built from TRBV29-1 and TRBJ2-1; D is perhaps TRBD1 (6 bases). Germline assignment: CDR1 SQVTM and CDR2 ANQGSEA. V shed 4 bases and J shed 4 bases, with 11 bases lying between them. CDR3 length equals 13 residues. CDR3 sequence reads: CSVAQGRYNEQFF. CDR3 nucleotides: TGCAGCGTTGCTCAGGGGAGATACAATGAGCAGTTCTTC.

This clone was seen a handful of times. The chain is built from TRBV6-6 and TRBJ2-1; possible D gene TRBD1, 6 bases. Deletions cut 5 bases from V and 9 bases from J, with 11 bases between. Germline V gene sequence: CDR1 MNHNY, CDR2 SVGAGI (reference sequence). The CDR3 runs to 12 residues. CDR3 nucleotide sequence: TGTGCCAGCAGTCAACAGGGCGGTGAGCAGTTCTTC. It yields the protein CASSQQGGEQFF.

V is TRBV20-1 and J is TRBJ1-1; no reliable D call. The CDR3 runs to 11 residues. The germline V gene has CDR1 DFQATT and CDR2 SNEGSKA (reference sequence). V lost 0 bases and J lost 11, with 10 bases in between. The DNA of the CDR3 is TGCAGTGCTAGAGAACGGGTTTTCGCTTTCTTT. Residues: CSARERVFAFF.

Comment on this clone: One end of the junction is discordant with germline, which a read error may explain. The chain carries TRBV6-1 and TRBJ1-2; TRBD1 might be the D (6 bases). The CDR3 is 14 residues long. CDR1 MNHNS and CDR2 SASEGT come from the germline V gene. The DNA of the CDR3 is TGTGCCAGCAGTGAAGCGAGGGGGAACTATGGCTACCCCTTC. Its translation: CASSEARGNYGYPF.

This clone appeared once. This chain uses TRBV7-8 with TRBJ1-2, with D maybe TRBD1 (5 bases). The germline V gene has CDR1 SGHVS and CDR2 FQNEAQ. V was clipped by 5 bases and J by 5 bases, with 12 bases between them. This CDR3 comprises 13 residues. CDR3 loop: CASSARGLYGYTF. The CDR3 DNA reads TGTGCCAGCAGCGCTAGGGGATTATATGGCTACACCTTC.

This chain links TRBV6-1 with TRBJ1-5; possible D gene TRBD1, 5 bases. V was trimmed by 1 base and J by 8 bases, leaving 15 bases between them. The germline V gene has CDR1 MNHNS and CDR2 SASEGT. This CDR3 contains 15 residues. CDR3: CASSEGAGRFEPQHF. In nucleotides, the CDR3 is TGTGCCAGCAGTGAAGGTGCAGGGCGGTTCGAGCCCCAGCATTTT.

The rearrangement joins TRBV6-5 to TRBJ2-5, with D possibly being TRBD1 (7 bases). The CDR3 sequence is 14 residues long. Trimming took 6 bases from V and 2 from J, leaving 13 bases between them. The germline V gene has CDR1 MNHEY and CDR2 SVGAGI. CDR3 residues: CASRRDSEQETQYF. CDR3 DNA: TGTGCCAGCAGGCGGGACAGCGAGCAAGAGACCCAGTACTTC.

The chain joins TRBV27 to TRBJ1-6; maybe TRBD1 (5 bases). Trimming took 0 bases from V and 0 from J, leaving 15 bases between them. CDR1 and CDR2 (germline): MNHEY, SMNVEV (reference sequence). The CDR3 is 19 residues long. The CDR3 DNA reads TGTGCCAGCAGTTTATCGTTTGGGGGGAGTGGCTCCTATAATTCACCCCTCCACTTT. Its protein is CASSLSFGGSGSYNSPLHF.

This clone was recorded only once. The gene calls are TRBV27 and TRBJ2-7; possibly TRBD2 for D (6 bases). The V and J ends lost 5 bases and 9 bases respectively, with 11 bases between them. Per germline, CDR1 MNHEY and CDR2 SMNVEV (reference sequence). This CDR3 contains 11 residues. The CDR3 nucleotides are TGTGCCAGCAGTAGCGGGCGCGGGCAGTACTTC. Its translation: CASSSGRGQYF.

V usage is TRBV7-9 and J usage is TRBJ2-3, with D uncertain. The CDR3 is made up of 15 amino acids. V shed 3 bases and J shed 4 bases, with 14 bases lying between them. The germline V gene has CDR1 SEHNR and CDR2 FQNEAQ (reference sequence). The CDR3 DNA sequence: TGTGCCAGCAGCTTGCGTCCAGATGGAGCAGATACGCAGTATTTT. Protein sequence: CASSLRPDGADTQYF.